Following are 17 T cell receptor beta chains from one sample sequenced in a study of blood T cell repertoires in COVID-19. Data came from immunoSEQ multiplex PCR; TCRdb stores just in-frame clones and leaves some out. The table has about 400,000 clones, roughly 90% seen once; the top ten hold around 1.7%. The specimen was PBMCs or T cells enriched from blood (not recorded which). Source of these receptors: a woman aged 30 to 39 who had recovered from COVID-19.

The chain employs TRBV2 and TRBJ2-5; 12 positions agree with TRBD1. The CDR3 spans 14 residues. Per germline, CDR1 SNHLY and CDR2 FYNNEI. V shed 9 bases, J shed 4 bases, and the junction held 6 bases outside the gene matches. CDR3 sequence reads: CASNSGQGAETQYF. The CDR3 DNA sequence: TGTGCCAGTAATTCGGGACAGGGGGCAGAGACCCAGTACTTC.

This clone has only one observation. This chain links TRBV9 with TRBJ2-7, with D possibly TRBD2 on 6 matching bases. CDR3 length equals 15 residues. CDR1 is SGDLS, CDR2 YYNGEE, per germline. V lost 4 bases to trimming and J lost 3 bases, with 17 bases between them. CDR3 protein: CASSPQGDSLYEQYF. CDR3 coding DNA: TGTGCCAGCAGCCCACAAGGGGACTCGCTCTACGAGCAGTACTTC.

CDR3 sequence reads: CASSQTSRGEYEQYF. The CDR3 region has the DNA TGTGCCAGCAGCCAAACCTCCCGGGGGGAGTACGAGCAGTACTTC. The chain combines TRBV3-1 (or the pseudogene TRBV3-2) with TRBJ2-7; 7 nucleotides match TRBD2. The CDR3 is made up of 15 amino acids. Germline CDR1 and CDR2: LGHDT and YNNKEL (reference sequence). The ends lost 2 bases at V and 4 bases at J; junction bases unmatched: 8.

This clone appeared once. This chain uses TRBV7-2 with TRBJ2-3; 8 bases fit TRBD1. J was trimmed by 5 bases and V by 6 bases; bases with no gene match: 4. Germline values: CDR1 SGHTA, CDR2 FQGNSA. The CDR3 extends over 13 amino acids. In DNA, the CDR3 is TGTGCCAGCAGTCAAGACAGGGGAGATACGCAGTATTTT. Translation: CASSQDRGDTQYF.

The rearrangement joins TRBV9 to TRBJ1-4, with D unresolved. V was pared by 3 bases and J by 1 base, with 16 bases between. The CDR3 extends over 17 amino acids. Germline V lookup: CDR1 SGDLS, CDR2 YYNGEE. CDR3 sequence (DNA): TGTGCCAGCAGCGCCTCGGGTTGGCGGGAAACTAATGAAAAACTGTTTTTT. Encoded protein: CASSASGWRETNEKLFF.

The chain links TRBV6-5 to TRBJ2-7, with a tentative D call TRBD2 (5 bases). The CDR3 extends over 11 amino acids. In germline, CDR1 is MNHEY, CDR2 SVGAGI. Trimming took off 7 bases at V and 2 bases at J, with 6 bases between the two ends. The CDR3 sequence: CASTGAYEQYF. For the CDR3, the DNA is TGTGCCAGCACCGGGGCCTACGAGCAGTACTTC.

The table lists this clone with a few counts. V and J are TRBV19 and TRBJ1-2, with a tentative D call TRBD1 (5 bases). Germline V CDR1 and CDR2: LNHDA, SQIVND (reference sequence). V dropped 3 bases and J dropped 7 bases, with 12 bases sitting between them. The CDR3 loop spans 13 amino acids. The CDR3 nucleotides are TGTGCCAGTAGTATGGCCGGGGGTCTTGGCTACACCTTC. Amino acids: CASSMAGGLGYTF.

This clone was detected only once. V is TRBV6-5 and J is TRBJ2-1; TRBD1 agrees at 12 bases. With 6 bases clipped from V and 8 bases from J, the junction kept 5 bases outside the gene matches. The CDR3 is 14 residues long. The germline gives CDR1 MNHEY, CDR2 SVGAGI. This chain's CDR3 is CASRGTGGIYEQFF. The CDR3, as DNA: TGTGCCAGCAGGGGGACAGGGGGCATCTATGAGCAGTTCTTC.

This clone occurred many times. The genes are TRBV5-4 and TRBJ2-6, with a weak D call TRBD2 (6 bases). This CDR3 has 17 residues. Trimming pared 4 bases from V and 1 base from J, leaving 15 bases between. CDR1 and CDR2 (germline): SGHNT, YYREEE (reference sequence). The CDR3 sequence is CASSVRVGGSGANVLTF. CDR3 DNA: TGTGCCAGCAGCGTTCGGGTCGGAGGGTCTGGGGCCAACGTCCTGACTTTC.

V is TRBV7-6 and J is TRBJ2-7, with 7 bases fitting TRBD1. The J segment lost 3 bases and the V segment lost 5 bases, leaving 10 bases of the junction unmatched. The CDR3 has 15 residues. The V gene's germline CDR1 is SGHVS and CDR2 FNYEAQ. As DNA, the CDR3 is TGTGCCAGCAGCCCCCGAAAGGGGGCTTTCTACGAGCAGTACTTC. Its protein is CASSPRKGAFYEQYF.

The genes are TRBV21-1 and TRBJ2-7; the listed D gene, TRBD1, was not tested against the DNA. TRBV21-1 is termed a pseudogene. CDR3 length equals 16 residues. CDR3 DNA: TGTGCCAGCAGCCTCCAGAACGGGACAGTGGCCTACGAGCAGTACTTC. Translating it yields CASSLQNGTVAYEQYF.

This rearrangement joins TRBV18 to TRBJ1-1; TRBD1 agrees at 9 bases. CDR1 is KGHSH, CDR2 LQKENI, per germline. This CDR3 comprises 14 residues. V shed 4 bases and J 6 bases; nucleotides not matched to a gene: 6. The CDR3, as DNA: TGTGCCAGCTCACGACAGGGGGGGGGCCCTGAAGCTTTCTTT. Residues: CASSRQGGGPEAFF.

The genes are TRBV21-1 and TRBJ1-3. TRBV21-1 constitutes a pseudogene. The CDR3 sequence is 17 residues long. DNA for the CDR3: TGTGCCAGCAGCCCCCCTCGGAGAACGGGATCTGGAAACACCATATATTTT. Translating gives CASSPPRRTGSGNTIYF.

The chain joins TRBV4-2 to TRBJ2-7; a weak D match, TRBD1 (6 bases). The CDR3 is made up of 15 amino acids. V was pared by 0 bases and J by 1 base, with 10 bases between. Per the germline V gene, CDR1 is LGHNA and CDR2 is YNFKEQ. CDR3 sequence: CASSQEGAVSYEQYF. In DNA form, the CDR3 reads TGTGCCAGCAGCCAAGAGGGGGCTGTGTCCTACGAGCAGTACTTC.

The rearrangement joins TRBV5-8 to TRBJ1-5; perhaps TRBD1 as D (6 bases). The CDR3 has 14 amino acids. CDR1 SGHTS and CDR2 YDEGEE come from the germline V gene. V lost 4 bases to trimming and J lost 7 bases, with 15 bases between them. The CDR3 loop is CASSPNRVRQPQHF. The CDR3 region has the DNA TGTGCCAGCAGCCCGAACAGGGTTCGGCAGCCCCAGCATTTT.

V is TRBV18 and J is TRBJ2-7; 14 nucleotides agree with TRBD2. The CDR3 has 16 amino acids. With V trimmed by 3 bases and J by 7 bases, 8 bases remained unmatched. The V gene's germline CDR1 is KGHSH and CDR2 LQKENI. CDR3 bases: TGTGCCAGCTCACCCCTGGGACTAGCGGGGGTGGGAGAGCAGTACTTC. Translation: CASSPLGLAGVGEQYF.

The V and J genes are TRBV28 and TRBJ1-4; D perhaps matches TRBD1 (5 bases). Germline V lookup: CDR1 MDHEN, CDR2 SYDVKM. The CDR3 is 15 amino acids. V lost 1 base and J lost 7, with 13 bases in between. The CDR3 bases are TGTGCCAGCAGTTTATCATTGGGGCTGCGTGAAAAACTGTTTTTT. Its translation is CASSLSLGLREKLFF.